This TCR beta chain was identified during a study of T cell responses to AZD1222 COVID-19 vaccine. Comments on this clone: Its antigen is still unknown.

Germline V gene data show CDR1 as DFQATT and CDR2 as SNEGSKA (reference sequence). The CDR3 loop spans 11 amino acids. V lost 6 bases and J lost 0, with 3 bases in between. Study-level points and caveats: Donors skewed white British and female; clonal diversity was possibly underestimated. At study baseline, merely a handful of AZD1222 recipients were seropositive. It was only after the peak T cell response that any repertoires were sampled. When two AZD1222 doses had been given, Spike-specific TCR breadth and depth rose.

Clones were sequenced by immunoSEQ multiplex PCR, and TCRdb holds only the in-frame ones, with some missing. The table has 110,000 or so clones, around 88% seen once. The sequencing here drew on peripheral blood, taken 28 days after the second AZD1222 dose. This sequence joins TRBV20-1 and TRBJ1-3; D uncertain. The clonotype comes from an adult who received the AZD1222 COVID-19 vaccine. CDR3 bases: TGCAGTGCACACTCTGGAAACACCATATATTTT. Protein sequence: CSAHSGNTIYF.